A selection of T cell receptor beta chains follows, all from one sample in a study of OX40 agonist ivuxolimab in advanced cancers. TCRdb's copy holds only in-frame clones and misses some; the assay was immunoSEQ multiplex PCR. The sample shows tens of thousands of clones, around four fifths of them seen only once. The specimen was CD4+ or CD8+ T cells sorted from blood, collected in a trial of the OX40 agonist ivuxolimab. Every receptor here comes from an adult with an advanced solid tumor such as melanoma, head and neck, liver or kidney cancer. Each CDR3 is given with its conserved first and last residue. The D gene is left open where the match is weak. A row's size may be missing; if present it is once, few, many or a size class.

size: once
D: TRBD1
V: TRBV7-6
J: TRBJ2-7
CDR3: CASSAETGVFGYEQYF
DNA: TGTGCCAGCAGCGCGGAAACAGGGGTCTTTGGCTACGAGCAGTACTTC

size: .
D: TRBD2
V: TRBV7-2
J: TRBJ2-5
CDR3: CASSLGLVGGQETQYF
DNA: TGTGCCAGCAGCCTTGGACTAGTGGGGGGACAAGAGACCCAGTACTTC

size: .
D: .
V: TRBV28
J: TRBJ2-3
CDR3: CASSPGGVLDTQYF
DNA: TGTGCCAGCAGTCCGGGGGGCGTACTAGATACGCAGTATTTT

size: .
D: .
V: TRBV7-2
J: TRBJ2-1
CDR3: CASSPTGTEQFF
DNA: TGTGCCAGCAGCCCCACCGGGACCGAGCAGTTCTTC

size: .
D: TRBD1
V: TRBV7-8
J: TRBJ2-3
CDR3: CASFTDRESDTQYF
DNA: TGTGCCAGCTTTACAGACAGGGAGTCAGATACGCAGTATTTT

size: .
D: TRBD1
V: TRBV5-1
J: TRBJ2-5
CDR3: CASSQTGARETQYF
DNA: TGCGCCAGCAGCCAGACAGGGGCGCGAGAGACCCAGTACTTC

size: .
D: TRBD2
V: TRBV10-3
J: TRBJ2-3
CDR3: CAIGAGGDTQYF
DNA: TGTGCCATCGGAGCGGGAGGGGATACGCAGTATTTT

size: .
D: TRBD2
V: TRBV7-9
J: TRBJ2-2
CDR3: CASSPLAGASTGELFF
DNA: TGTGCCAGCAGCCCACTAGCGGGAGCATCTACGGGGGAGCTGTTTTTT

size: .
D: .
V: TRBV7-2
J: TRBJ1-1
CDR3: CASSFQQGHPVTTEAFF
DNA: TGTGCCAGCAGCTTCCAACAGGGTCATCCCGTCACTACTGAAGCTTTCTTT

size: .
D: TRBD1
V: TRBV7-2
J: TRBJ2-5
CDR3: CASSLRGETQYF
DNA: TGTGCCAGCAGCCTCAGGGGGGAGACCCAGTACTTC

size: .
D: .
V: TRBV5-1
J: TRBJ2-1
CDR3: CASSLRVGTRNNEQFF
DNA: TGCGCCAGCAGCTTGCGGGTAGGGACCCGAAACAATGAGCAGTTCTTC

size: .
D: .
V: TRBV5-4
J: TRBJ2-7
CDR3: CASSLSYSGVEQYF
DNA: TGTGCCAGCAGCTTATCTTACTCGGGAGTAGAGCAGTACTTC

size: once
D: TRBD1
V: TRBV30
J: TRBJ2-2
CDR3: CAWSVGGQTNTGELFF
DNA: TGTGCCTGGAGTGTAGGGGGACAGACGAACACCGGGGAGCTGTTTTTT

size: .
D: TRBD2
V: TRBV9
J: TRBJ2-2
CDR3: CASSADSSGTGELFF
DNA: TGTGCCAGCAGCGCGGACTCTAGCGGAACCGGGGAGCTGTTTTTT

size: .
D: .
V: TRBV18
J: TRBJ1-2
CDR3: CASSPSAGQYYGYTF
DNA: TGTGCCAGCTCACCAAGTGCGGGGCAGTACTATGGCTACACCTTC

size: .
D: TRBD1
V: TRBV10-3
J: TRBJ1-2
CDR3: CAIKDRASVGGYTF
DNA: TGTGCCATCAAGGACAGGGCTTCGGTGGGAGGCTACACCTTC

size: .
D: TRBD1
V: TRBV5-1
J: TRBJ1-2
CDR3: CASSFGQGDYGYTF
DNA: TGCGCCAGCAGCTTCGGACAGGGAGACTATGGCTACACCTTC

size: .
D: .
V: TRBV20-1
J: TRBJ2-1
CDR3: CSARVLDEQFF
DNA: TGCAGTGCTAGAGTCTTGGATGAGCAGTTCTTC

size: .
D: .
V: TRBV7-2
J: TRBJ1-5
CDR3: CASSFATPGLNQPQHF
DNA: TGTGCCAGCAGCTTCGCCACCCCGGGGCTCAATCAGCCCCAGCATTTT

size: .
D: .
V: TRBV18
J: TRBJ1-1
CDR3: CASSPAFRRGNAEAFF
DNA: TGTGCCAGCTCACCGGCATTTCGCAGGGGCAACGCTGAAGCTTTCTTT

size: few
D: .
V: TRBV7-9
J: TRBJ2-5
CDR3: CASSRYRGGQTQYF
DNA: TGTGCCAGCAGTCGGTACAGGGGAGGTCAGACCCAGTACTTC

size: .
D: TRBD1
V: TRBV27
J: TRBJ1-1
CDR3: CASRPGTANTEAFF
DNA: TGTGCCAGCAGGCCAGGGACAGCCAACACTGAAGCTTTCTTT

size: .
D: .
V: TRBV7-2
J: TRBJ1-6
CDR3: CASSLEGLRNSPLHF
DNA: TGTGCCAGCAGCTTAGAAGGGTTAAGAAATTCACCCCTCCACTTT

size: few
D: .
V: TRBV7-9
J: TRBJ1-1
CDR3: CASSLDLSSTEAFF
DNA: TGTGCCAGCAGCTTAGACCTCTCGAGCACTGAAGCTTTCTTT

size: .
D: TRBD1
V: TRBV28
J: TRBJ1-3
CDR3: CASRQGGSGNTIYF
DNA: TGTGCCAGCCGACAGGGAGGATCTGGAAACACCATATATTTT

size: .
D: .
V: TRBV28
J: TRBJ2-2
CDR3: CASSLGSSAGELFF
DNA: TGTGCCAGCAGTTTGGGGAGTTCAGCCGGGGAGCTGTTTTTT

size: .
D: .
V: TRBV6-1
J: TRBJ1-1
CDR3: CASSEGAQNTEAFF
DNA: TGTGCCAGCAGTGAGGGGGCACAGAACACTGAAGCTTTCTTT

size: .
D: TRBD2
V: TRBV11-1
J: TRBJ2-7
CDR3: CASSLEREDYEQYF
DNA: TGTGCCAGCAGCTTAGAGCGGGAGGACTACGAGCAGTACTTC

size: .
D: .
V: TRBV6-5
J: TRBJ2-1
CDR3: CASSRSASSYNEQFF
DNA: TGTGCCAGCAGCCGTAGCGCGAGCTCCTACAATGAGCAGTTCTTC